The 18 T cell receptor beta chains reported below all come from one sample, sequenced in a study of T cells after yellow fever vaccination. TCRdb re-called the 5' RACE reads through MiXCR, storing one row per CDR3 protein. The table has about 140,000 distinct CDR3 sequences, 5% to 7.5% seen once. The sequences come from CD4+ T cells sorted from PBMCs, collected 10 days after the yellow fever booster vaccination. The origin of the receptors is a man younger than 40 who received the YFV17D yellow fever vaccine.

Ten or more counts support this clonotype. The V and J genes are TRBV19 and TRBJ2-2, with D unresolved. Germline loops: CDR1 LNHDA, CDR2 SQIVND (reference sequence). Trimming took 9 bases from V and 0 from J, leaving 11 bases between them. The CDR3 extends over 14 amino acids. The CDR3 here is CASSYGPNTGELFF. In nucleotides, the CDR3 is TGTGCCAGCAGTTATGGCCCGAACACCGGGGAGCTGTTTTTT.

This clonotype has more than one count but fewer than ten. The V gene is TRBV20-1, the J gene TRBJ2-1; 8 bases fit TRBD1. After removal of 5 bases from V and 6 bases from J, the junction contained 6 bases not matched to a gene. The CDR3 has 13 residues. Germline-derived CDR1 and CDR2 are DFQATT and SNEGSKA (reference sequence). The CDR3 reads CSAGQGFRNEQFF. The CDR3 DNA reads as TGCAGTGCTGGACAGGGATTCCGCAATGAGCAGTTCTTC.

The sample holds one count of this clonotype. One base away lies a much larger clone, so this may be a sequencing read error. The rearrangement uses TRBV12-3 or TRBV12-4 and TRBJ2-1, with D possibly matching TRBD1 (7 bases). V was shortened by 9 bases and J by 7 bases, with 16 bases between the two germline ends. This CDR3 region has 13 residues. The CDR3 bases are TGTGCCAGGAAACAACAGGGGAGGAATGAGCAGTTCTTC. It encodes CARKQQGRNEQFF.

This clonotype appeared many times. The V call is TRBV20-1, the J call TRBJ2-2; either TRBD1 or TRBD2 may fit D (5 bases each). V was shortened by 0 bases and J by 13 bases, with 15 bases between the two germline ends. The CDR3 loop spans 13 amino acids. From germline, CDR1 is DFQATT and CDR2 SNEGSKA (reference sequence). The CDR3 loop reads CSARDPGQGRLFF. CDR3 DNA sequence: TGCAGTGCTAGAGATCCAGGGCAGGGACGGCTGTTTTTT.

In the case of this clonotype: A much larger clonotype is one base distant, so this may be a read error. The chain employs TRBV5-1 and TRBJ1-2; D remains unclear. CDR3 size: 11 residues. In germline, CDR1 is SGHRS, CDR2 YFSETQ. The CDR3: CSSSLDVDYTF. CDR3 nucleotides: TGCTCCAGCAGCTTGGATGTGGACTACACCTTC.

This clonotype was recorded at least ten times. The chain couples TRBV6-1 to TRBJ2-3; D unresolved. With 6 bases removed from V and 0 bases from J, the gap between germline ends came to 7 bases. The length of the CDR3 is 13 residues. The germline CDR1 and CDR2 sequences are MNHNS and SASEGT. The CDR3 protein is CASRRPSTDTQYF. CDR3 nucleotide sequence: TGTGCCAGCAGGCGACCCAGCACAGATACGCAGTATTTT.

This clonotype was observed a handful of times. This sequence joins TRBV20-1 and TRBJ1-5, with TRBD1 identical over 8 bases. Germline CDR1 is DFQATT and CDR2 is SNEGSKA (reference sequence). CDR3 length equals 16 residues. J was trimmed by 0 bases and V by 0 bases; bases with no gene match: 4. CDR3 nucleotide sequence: TGCAGTGCTAGAGAGACAGGGGTGTATAGCAATCAGCCCCAGCATTTT. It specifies CSARETGVYSNQPQHF.

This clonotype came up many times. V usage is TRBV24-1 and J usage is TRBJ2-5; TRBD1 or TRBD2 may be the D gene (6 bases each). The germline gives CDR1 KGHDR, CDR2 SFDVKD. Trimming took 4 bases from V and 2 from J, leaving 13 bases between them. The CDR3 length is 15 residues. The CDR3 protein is CATSDIGGGQETQYF. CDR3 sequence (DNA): TGTGCCACCAGTGACATCGGGGGCGGTCAAGAGACCCAGTACTTC.

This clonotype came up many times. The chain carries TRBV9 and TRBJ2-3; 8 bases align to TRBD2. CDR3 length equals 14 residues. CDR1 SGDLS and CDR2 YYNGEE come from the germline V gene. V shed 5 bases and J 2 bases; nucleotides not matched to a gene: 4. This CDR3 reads CASSRGGTTDTQYF. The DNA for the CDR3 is TGTGCCAGCAGTCGCGGGGGGACCACAGATACGCAGTATTTT.

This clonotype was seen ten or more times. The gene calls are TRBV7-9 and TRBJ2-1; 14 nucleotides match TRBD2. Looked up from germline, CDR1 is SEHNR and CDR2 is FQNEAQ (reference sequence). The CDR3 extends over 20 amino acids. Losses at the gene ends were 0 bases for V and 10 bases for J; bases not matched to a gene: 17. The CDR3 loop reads CASSLALPRLAGGPIVEQFF. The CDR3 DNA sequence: TGTGCCAGCAGCTTAGCGCTGCCCAGACTAGCGGGAGGGCCGATAGTCGAGCAGTTCTTC.

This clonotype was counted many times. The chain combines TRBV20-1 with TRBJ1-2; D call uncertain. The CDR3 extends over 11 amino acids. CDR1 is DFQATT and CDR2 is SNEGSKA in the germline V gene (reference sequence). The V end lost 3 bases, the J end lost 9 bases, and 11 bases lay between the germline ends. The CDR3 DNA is TGCAGTGCTAGCTACAGCGATCGCTACACCTTC. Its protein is CSASYSDRYTF.

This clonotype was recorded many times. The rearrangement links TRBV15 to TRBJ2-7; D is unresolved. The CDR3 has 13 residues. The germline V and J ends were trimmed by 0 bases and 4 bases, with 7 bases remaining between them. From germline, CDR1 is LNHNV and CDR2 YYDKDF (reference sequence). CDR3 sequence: CATSRDRQYEQYF. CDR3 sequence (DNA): TGTGCCACCAGCAGAGATCGCCAGTACGAGCAGTACTTC.

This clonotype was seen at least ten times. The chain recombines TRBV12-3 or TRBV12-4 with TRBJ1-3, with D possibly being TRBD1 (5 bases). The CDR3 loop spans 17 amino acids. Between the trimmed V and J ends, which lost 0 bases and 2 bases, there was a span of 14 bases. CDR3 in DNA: TGTGCCAGCAGTTTAGCGGGGTCCGGACACACTGGAAACACCATATATTTT. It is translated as CASSLAGSGHTGNTIYF.

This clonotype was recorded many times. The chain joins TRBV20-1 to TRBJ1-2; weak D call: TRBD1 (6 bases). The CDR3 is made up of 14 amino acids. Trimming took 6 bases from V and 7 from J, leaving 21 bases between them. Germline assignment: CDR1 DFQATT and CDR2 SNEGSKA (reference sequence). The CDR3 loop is CSARRGDKEIGYTF. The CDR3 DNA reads TGCAGTGCCCGTCGGGGGGACAAAGAAATTGGCTACACCTTC.

The CDR3 protein is CASSLGSGTEAFF. The CDR3 DNA reads TGTGCCAGCAGCTTAGGATCAGGCACTGAAGCTTTCTTT. The chain uses TRBV11-1 and TRBJ1-1; D gene uncertain. The CDR3 loop spans 13 amino acids. V was clipped by 1 base and J by 4 bases, with 7 bases between them. The germline V gene has CDR1 SGHAT and CDR2 FQDESV (reference sequence).

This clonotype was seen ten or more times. CDR3 in amino acids: CASSVGTLGSDEQFF. CDR3 bases: TGTGCCAGCAGTGTCGGGACCCTCGGGAGCGATGAGCAGTTCTTC. The rearrangement uses TRBV12-3 or TRBV12-4 and TRBJ2-1, with D possibly matching TRBD2 (6 bases). The CDR3 has 15 residues. Deletions cut 5 bases from V and 8 bases from J, with 19 bases between.

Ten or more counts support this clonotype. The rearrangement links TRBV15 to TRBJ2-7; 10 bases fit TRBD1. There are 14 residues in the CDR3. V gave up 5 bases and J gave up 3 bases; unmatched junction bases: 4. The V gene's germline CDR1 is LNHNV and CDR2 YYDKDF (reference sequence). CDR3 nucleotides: TGTGCCACCAGCGGGCGGACAGGGGGCTACGAGCAGTACTTC. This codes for CATSGRTGGYEQYF.

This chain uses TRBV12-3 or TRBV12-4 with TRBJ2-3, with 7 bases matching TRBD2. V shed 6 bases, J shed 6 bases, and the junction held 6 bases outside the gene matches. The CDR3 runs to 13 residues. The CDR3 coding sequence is TGTGCCAGCAGACGGGCGGGAGCGGATACGCAGTATTTT. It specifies CASRRAGADTQYF.